Listed here are 10 T cell receptor beta chains from one sample, sequenced in a study of blood T cell repertoires in COVID-19. TCRdb keeps only in-frame clones here, not all; method: immunoSEQ multiplex PCR. In the table there are about 290,000 clones, nearly 90% of which are singletons. The sequencing sample was made of peripheral blood. The receptors shown here come from a woman aged 25 to 39 with COVID-19, enrolled during active disease.

The V and J genes are TRBV27 and TRBJ2-3; D is undetermined. This CDR3 comprises 16 residues. Per germline, CDR1 MNHEY and CDR2 SMNVEV (reference sequence). V lost 2 bases, J lost 1 base, and 13 bases lay in between. Written as DNA, the CDR3 is TGTGCCAGCAGTTTAATCATCCCCCAGGGCACAGATACGCAGTATTTT. It specifies CASSLIIPQGTDTQYF.

The rearrangement joins TRBV19 to TRBJ2-3, with D tentatively TRBD1 (5 bases). V lost 6 bases, J lost 2 bases, and 15 bases lay in between. This CDR3 contains 15 residues. The V gene's germline CDR1 is LNHDA and CDR2 SQIVND (reference sequence). The CDR3 nucleotides read TGTGCCAGTAGGGTGGGGCTCGGCCTCACAGATACGCAGTATTTT. Residues: CASRVGLGLTDTQYF.

The chain carries TRBV3-1 (or the pseudogene TRBV3-2) and TRBJ1-1, with D perhaps TRBD1 (5 bases). The germline V gene has CDR1 LGHDT and CDR2 YNNKEL (reference sequence). V lost 0 bases and J 4 bases, leaving 12 bases between the germline ends. This CDR3 spans 15 amino acids. The CDR3 DNA sequence: TGTGCCAGCAGCCAAGATGGCGGGGGATCCACTGAAGCTTTCTTT. This translates into CASSQDGGGSTEAFF.

The CDR3, as DNA: TGTGCCAGCAAAAATGGCCAAAACCTCACAGATACGCAGTATTTT. Translated: CASKNGQNLTDTQYF. The chain has TRBV7-9 and TRBJ2-3; no firm D call. V was trimmed by 7 bases and J by 2 bases, leaving 16 bases between them. The CDR3 length is 15 residues. Per the germline V gene, CDR1 is SEHNR and CDR2 is FQNEAQ (reference sequence).

This clone was seen only once. This rearrangement joins TRBV27 to TRBJ1-5; TRBD1 matches 9 bases. The CDR3 extends over 18 amino acids. Germline V CDR1 and CDR2: MNHEY, SMNVEV (reference sequence). V shed 0 bases and J 0 bases; nucleotides not matched to a gene: 6. The CDR3 here is CASSLSGRDRDSNQPQHF. In DNA, the CDR3 is TGTGCCAGCAGTTTATCGGGAAGGGACAGGGATAGCAATCAGCCCCAGCATTTT.

V gene TRBV6-5 combines with J gene TRBJ1-1, with D maybe TRBD1 (5 bases). The CDR3 extends over 13 amino acids. Germline CDR1 is MNHEY and CDR2 is SVGAGI. V was clipped by 7 bases and J by 4 bases, with 13 bases between them. The CDR3 loop reads CASTGVRATEAFF. The CDR3 DNA reads TGTGCCAGCACGGGGGTTCGCGCCACTGAAGCTTTCTTT.

The V gene is TRBV19, the J gene TRBJ2-3; tentatively, D is TRBD1 (5 bases). The ends were cut back, 2 bases at V and 6 bases at J, with 21 bases in the middle. Germline CDR1 reads LNHDA; CDR2 reads SQIVND (reference sequence). The CDR3 is made up of 17 amino acids. The CDR3 nucleotides are TGTGCCAGTAGTATATTGGTGGGGCGGCGGACCCGGGATACGCAGTATTTT. Protein sequence: CASSILVGRRTRDTQYF.

The rearrangement links TRBV9 to TRBJ2-2, with D maybe TRBD1 (7 bases). CDR3 length equals 16 residues. V dropped 3 bases and J dropped 2 bases, with 14 bases sitting between them. The germline V gene has CDR1 SGDLS and CDR2 YYNGEE. CDR3 in amino acids: CASSGGDSTNTGELFF. CDR3 nucleotide sequence: TGTGCCAGCAGCGGGGGGGACAGCACAAACACCGGGGAGCTGTTTTTT.

There are a few counts of this clone. This chain connects TRBV5-1 to TRBJ2-2, with D possibly TRBD2 on 6 matching bases. Trimming removed 4 bases at V and 2 bases at J, with 12 bases between. CDR1 and CDR2 from the germline V gene are SGHRS and YFSETQ. The length of the CDR3 is 15 residues. CDR3 coding DNA: TGCGCCAGCAGCGCCCCCGGGACTAACACCGGGGAGCTGTTTTTT. Residues: CASSAPGTNTGELFF.

As DNA, the CDR3 is TGCGCCAGCAGCTTGGACGGCGGCGAGCAGTACTTC. Residues: CASSLDGGEQYF. The gene calls are TRBV5-1 and TRBJ2-7; D call uncertain. Germline V lookup: CDR1 SGHRS, CDR2 YFSETQ. Trimming removed 0 bases from V and 6 bases from J, with 7 bases in between. The CDR3 covers 12 residues.